The clone carrying this T cell receptor beta chain was seen a few times. Clones were read by immunoSEQ multiplex PCR, and TCRdb kept only the in-frame ones, dropping some. The table lists 95,000 to 150,000 clones, under 85% of them singletons. This sample was included in a study of blood T cell repertoires in COVID-19. Study-level information: Samples came from the United States, Italy and Spain, spanning acute and convalescent COVID-19.

The germline V and J ends were trimmed by 1 base and 0 bases, with 19 bases remaining between them. The CDR3 is made up of 19 amino acids. Germline CDR1 SGHTA, CDR2 FQGTGA. The sequence was obtained from a man aged 55 to 69 with acute or convalescent COVID-19. Sequenced input: peripheral blood. J is TRBJ2-1 and V is TRBV7-3; weak D call: TRBD2 (6 bases). The CDR3 reads CASSLKTGWAGGSYNEQFF. The DNA for the CDR3 is TGTGCCAGCAGCTTAAAAACGGGATGGGCCGGGGGCTCCTACAATGAGCAGTTCTTC. Full variable domain (missing parts from reference TRBV7-3 and TRBJ2-1): GAGVSQTPSNKVTEKGKYVELRCDPISGHTALYWYRQSLGQGPEFLIYFQGTGAADDSGLPNDRFFAVRPEGSVSTLKIQRTERGDSAVYLCASSLKTGWAGGSYNEQFFGPGTRLTVL.